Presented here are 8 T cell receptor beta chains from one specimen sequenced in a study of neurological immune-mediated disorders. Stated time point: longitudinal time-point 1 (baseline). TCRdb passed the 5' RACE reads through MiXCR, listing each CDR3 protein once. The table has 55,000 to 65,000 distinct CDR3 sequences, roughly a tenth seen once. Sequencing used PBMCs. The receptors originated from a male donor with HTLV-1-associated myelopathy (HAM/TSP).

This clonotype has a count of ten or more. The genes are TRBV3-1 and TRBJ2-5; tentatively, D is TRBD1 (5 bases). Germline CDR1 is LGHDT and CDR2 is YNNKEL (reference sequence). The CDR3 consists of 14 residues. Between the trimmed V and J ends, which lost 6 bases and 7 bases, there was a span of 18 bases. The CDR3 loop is CASSRDIGEGTQYF. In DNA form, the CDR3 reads TGTGCCAGCAGTCGAGACATAGGGGAAGGGACCCAGTACTTC.

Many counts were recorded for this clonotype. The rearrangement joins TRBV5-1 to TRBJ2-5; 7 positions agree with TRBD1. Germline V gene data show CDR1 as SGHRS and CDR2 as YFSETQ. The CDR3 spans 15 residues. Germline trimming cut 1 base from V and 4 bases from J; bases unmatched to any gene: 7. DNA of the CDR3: TGCGCCAGCAGCTTGACGGGACAGCCGGGAGAGACCCAGTACTTC. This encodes CASSLTGQPGETQYF.

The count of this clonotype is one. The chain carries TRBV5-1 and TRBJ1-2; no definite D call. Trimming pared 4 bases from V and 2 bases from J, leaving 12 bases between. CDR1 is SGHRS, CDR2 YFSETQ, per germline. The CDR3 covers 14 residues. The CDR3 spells CASSPAFANYGYTF. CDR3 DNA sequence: TGCGCCAGCAGCCCTGCCTTTGCGAACTATGGCTACACCTTC.

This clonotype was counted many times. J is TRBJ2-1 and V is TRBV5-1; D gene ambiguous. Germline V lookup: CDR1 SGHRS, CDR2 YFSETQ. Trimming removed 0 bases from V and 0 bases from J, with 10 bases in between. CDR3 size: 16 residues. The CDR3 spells CASSLGIIRSYNEQFF. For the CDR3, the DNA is TGCGCCAGCAGCTTGGGCATAATCCGCTCCTACAATGAGCAGTTCTTC.

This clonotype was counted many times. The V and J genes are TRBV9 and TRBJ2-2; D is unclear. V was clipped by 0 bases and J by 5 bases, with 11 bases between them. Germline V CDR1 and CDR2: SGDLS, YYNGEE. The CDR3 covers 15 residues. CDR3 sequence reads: CASSVDIATTGELFF. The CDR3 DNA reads TGTGCCAGCAGCGTAGATATAGCTACGACCGGGGAGCTGTTTTTT.

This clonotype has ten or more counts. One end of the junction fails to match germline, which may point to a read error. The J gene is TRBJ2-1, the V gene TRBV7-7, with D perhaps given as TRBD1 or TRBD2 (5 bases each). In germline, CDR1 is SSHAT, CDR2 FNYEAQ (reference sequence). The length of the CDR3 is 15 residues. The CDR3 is CASSQGRTAANEQFF. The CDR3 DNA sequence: TGTGCTAGCAGCCAGGGACGGACCGCCGCCAATGAGCAGTTCTTC. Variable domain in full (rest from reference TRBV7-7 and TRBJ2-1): GAGVSQSPRYKVTKRGQDVTLRCDPISSHATLYWYQQALGQGPEFLTYFNYEAQPDKSGLPSDRFSAERPEGSISTLTIQRTEQRDSAMYRCASSQGRTAANEQFFGPGTRLTVL.

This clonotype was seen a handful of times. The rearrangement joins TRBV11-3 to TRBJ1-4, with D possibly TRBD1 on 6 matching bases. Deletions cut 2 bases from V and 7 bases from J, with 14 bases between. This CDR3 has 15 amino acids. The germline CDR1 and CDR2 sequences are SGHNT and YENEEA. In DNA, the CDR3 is TGTGCCAGCAGCTTAACAGGGCCGCGGGGTGAAAAACTGTTTTTT. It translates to CASSLTGPRGEKLFF.

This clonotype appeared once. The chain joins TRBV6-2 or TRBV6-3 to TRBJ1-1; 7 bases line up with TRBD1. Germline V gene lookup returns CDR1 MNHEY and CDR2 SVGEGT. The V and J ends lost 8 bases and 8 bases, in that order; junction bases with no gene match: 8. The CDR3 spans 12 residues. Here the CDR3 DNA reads TGTGCCAGCGGTAACAGGGGTTTCGAAGCTTTCTTT. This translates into CASGNRGFEAFF.